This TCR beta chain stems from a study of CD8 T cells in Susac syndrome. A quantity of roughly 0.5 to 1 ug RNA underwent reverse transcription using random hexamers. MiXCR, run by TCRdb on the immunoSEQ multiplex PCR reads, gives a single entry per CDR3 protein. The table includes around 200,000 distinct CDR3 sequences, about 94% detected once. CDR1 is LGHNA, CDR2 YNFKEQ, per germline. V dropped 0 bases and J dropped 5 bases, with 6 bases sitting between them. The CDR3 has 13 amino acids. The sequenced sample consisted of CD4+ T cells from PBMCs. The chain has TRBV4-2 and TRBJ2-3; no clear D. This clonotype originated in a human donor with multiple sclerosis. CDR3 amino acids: CASSQDFIDTQYF. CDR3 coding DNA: TGTGCCAGCAGCCAAGATTTCATAGATACGCAGTATTTT.